The entry that follows covers one TCR beta chain sequence. A second 7 to 11 cycle PCR used barcoded and J-beta primers. TCRdb redid the calling of the 5' RACE reads with MiXCR, one entry per CDR3 protein. The sample yields approximately 800,000 distinct CDR3 sequences, about 36% seen once. Trimming removed 2 bases from V and 0 bases from J, with 7 bases in between. This CDR3 is built from 14 residues. Per the germline V gene, CDR1 is LGHDT and CDR2 is YNNKEL (reference sequence). This record belongs to a study of blood T cells in healthy people across ages. V usage is TRBV3-1 and J usage is TRBJ1-1; D not certain. Sequenced sample: blood. This receptor was taken from a man aged 18 to 35 in good health. The CDR3 DNA reads TGTGCCAGCAGCCAACCCGATATGAACACTGAAGCTTTCTTT. This codes for CASSQPDMNTEAFF. Complete variable domain (other parts from reference TRBV3-1 and TRBJ1-1): DTAVSQTPKYLVTQMGNDKSIKCEQNLGHDTMYWYKQDSKKFLKIMFSYNNKELIINETVPNRFSPKSPDKAHLNLHINSLELGDSAVYFCASSQPDMNTEAFFGQGTRLTVV.